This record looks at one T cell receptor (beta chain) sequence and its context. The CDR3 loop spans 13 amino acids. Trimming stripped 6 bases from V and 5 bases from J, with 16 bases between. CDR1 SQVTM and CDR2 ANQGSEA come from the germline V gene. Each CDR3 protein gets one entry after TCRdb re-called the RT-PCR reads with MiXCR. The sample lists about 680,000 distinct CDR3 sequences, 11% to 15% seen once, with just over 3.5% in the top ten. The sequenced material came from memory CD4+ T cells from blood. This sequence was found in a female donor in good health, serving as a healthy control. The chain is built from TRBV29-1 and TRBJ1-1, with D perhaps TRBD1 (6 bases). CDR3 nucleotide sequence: TGCAGCGTGGGGGACACCCAGGGGACTGAAGCTTTCTTT. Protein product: CSVGDTQGTEAFF.